In its sample, the clone carrying this TCR beta chain was seen a few times. A read error may explain this, as a much larger clone is one base away. This entry is derived from a study of blood T cells in healthy people across ages. Then a second PCR, running roughly 6 to 11 cycles, was carried out with a sample-barcoded 5' primer and a J-beta primer mix. TCRdb passed the 5' RACE reads through MiXCR, listing each CDR3 protein once. The sample records 650,000 to 800,000 distinct CDR3 sequences, around 45% being singletons. Germline trimming cut 8 bases from V and 13 bases from J; bases unmatched to any gene: 7. Germline V gene data show CDR1 as KGHDR and CDR2 as SFDVKD. The CDR3 consists of 11 residues. Each donor supplied about 9.6 milliliters of peripheral blood.

The specimen was blood. The receptor's source is a man in his 60s in good health. The chain recombines TRBV24-1 with TRBJ2-1; 7 bases line up with TRBD1. CDR3 nucleotide sequence: TGTGCCACCAAGCAGGGGGAGACCCAGTTCTTC. This codes for CATKQGETQFF.